The T cell receptor (beta chain) under discussion was sequenced for a study of blood T cell repertoires in COVID-19. Study-wide context: Acute-phase and convalescent COVID-19 samples originated in the United States, Italy and Spain. Sources were T cells, B-cell-depleted T cells, or PBMCs; the material itself was cDNA or gDNA.

TCRdb's copy holds only in-frame clones and misses some; the assay was immunoSEQ multiplex PCR. Of around 300,000 clones in the sample, around 85% are singletons; the top ten hold around 7.8%. V was pared by 2 bases and J by 4 bases, with 11 bases of the junction left unmatched. Germline V CDR1 and CDR2: SEHNR, FQNEAQ (reference sequence). The CDR3 has 17 amino acids. This TCR was sampled from a human donor in a cohort sampled during active COVID-19. Input material: peripheral blood. This chain links TRBV7-9 with TRBJ1-2; 9 bases are shared with TRBD1. CDR3 amino acids: CASSLFGKGQGSYGYTF. Written as DNA, the CDR3 is TGTGCCAGCAGCTTATTCGGGAAAGGACAGGGGAGCTATGGCTACACCTTC.